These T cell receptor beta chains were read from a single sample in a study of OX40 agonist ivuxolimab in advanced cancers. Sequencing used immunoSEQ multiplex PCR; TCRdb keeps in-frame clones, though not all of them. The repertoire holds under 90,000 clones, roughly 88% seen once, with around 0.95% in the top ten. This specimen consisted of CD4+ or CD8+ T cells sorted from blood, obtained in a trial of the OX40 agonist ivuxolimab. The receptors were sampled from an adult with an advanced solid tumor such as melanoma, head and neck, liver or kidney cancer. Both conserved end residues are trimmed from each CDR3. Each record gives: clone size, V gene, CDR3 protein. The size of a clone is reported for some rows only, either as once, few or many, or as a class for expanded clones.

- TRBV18 ASSPRQGAGTDTQY
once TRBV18 ASSPGQGETQY
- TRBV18 ASSLSLAGRTGELF
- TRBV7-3 ASSPRTSGRGDTQY
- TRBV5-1 ASSLGRASGRPTDTQY
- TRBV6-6 ASSYSHTNYGYT
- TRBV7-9 ASSLGGAGNEQF
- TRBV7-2 ASSLMAGGFSTDTQY
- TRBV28 ASSLGGQTAYEQY
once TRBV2 ASSEQGALEKLF
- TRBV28 ASSPLAIYNEQF
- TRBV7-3 ASSLIGSGSLANTQY
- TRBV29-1 SAKKTGSTDTQY
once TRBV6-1 ASSEYGSPDEQF
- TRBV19 ASSPRTENTEAF
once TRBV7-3 ASSLTRQNTDTQY
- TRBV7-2 ASSSPGGVRN
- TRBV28 ASSAVHESQY
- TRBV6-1 ASSDRDRGTDTQY
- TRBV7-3 ASSLSGLGNTGELF
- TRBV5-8 ASSFLGSSTGELF
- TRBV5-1 ASSAPGLATGGEQF
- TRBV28 ASSRTLGVGSNEQF
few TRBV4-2 ASSQDRGNQPQH
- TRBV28 ASSAPGPPAGNQPQH
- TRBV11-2 ASSFTDTQY
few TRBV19 ASSILIQETQY
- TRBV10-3 AISALGAEWPQH
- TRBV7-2 ASSPPGLAGGTGELF
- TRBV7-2 ASSFNTGNQETQY
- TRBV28 ASSPLAGGSSYNEQF
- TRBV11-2 ASSLVPQGTGELF
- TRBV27 ASSNHVRREQY